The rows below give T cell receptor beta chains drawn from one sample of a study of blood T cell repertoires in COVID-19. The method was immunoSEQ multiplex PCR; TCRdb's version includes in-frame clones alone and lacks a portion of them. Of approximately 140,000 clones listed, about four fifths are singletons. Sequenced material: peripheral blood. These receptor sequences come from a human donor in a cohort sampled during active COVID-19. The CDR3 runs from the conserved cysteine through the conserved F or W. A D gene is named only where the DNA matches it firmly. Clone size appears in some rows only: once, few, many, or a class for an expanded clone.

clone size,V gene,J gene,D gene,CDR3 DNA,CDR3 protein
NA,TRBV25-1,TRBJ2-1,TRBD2,TGTGCCAGCAGCGAGACTAGCGGGAGCGTACGGGATGAGCAGTTCTTC,CASSETSGSVRDEQFF
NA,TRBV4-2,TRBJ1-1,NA,TGTGCCAGCAGCCTCTCCACACGAACTGAAGCTTTCTTT,CASSLSTRTEAFF
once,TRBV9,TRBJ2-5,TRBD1,TGTGCCAGCAGCGTAGCTTCCCAGGGGGCAGAGACCCAGTACTTC,CASSVASQGAETQYF
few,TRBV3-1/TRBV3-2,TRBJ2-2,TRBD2,TGTGCCAGCAGCCAAGGAACTTCGGCTAGCGGTTACACCGGGGAGCTGTTTTTT,CASSQGTSASGYTGELFF
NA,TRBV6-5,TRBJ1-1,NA,TGTGCCAGCCGGGGGAGCCTGAACACTGAAGCTTTCTTT,CASRGSLNTEAFF
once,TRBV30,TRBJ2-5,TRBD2,TGTGCCTGGAGTATCGGACTAGCGGGAGGATTAAGCAGGGAGACCCAGTACTTC,CAWSIGLAGGLSRETQYF
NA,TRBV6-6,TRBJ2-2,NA,TGTGCCAGCAGCCCAGGGACTTCTGTCGGGGAGCTGTTTTTT,CASSPGTSVGELFF
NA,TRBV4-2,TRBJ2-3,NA,TGTGCCAGCAGCCTGGGGGCCTCCCTCTGGACGCAGTATTTT,CASSLGASLWTQYF
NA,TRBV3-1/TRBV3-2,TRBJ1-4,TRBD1,TGTGCCAGCAGCCAACCAGCAGGGGGCCGGACTAATGAAAAACTGTTTTTT,CASSQPAGGRTNEKLFF
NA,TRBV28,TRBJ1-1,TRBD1,TGTGCCAGCAGCCCGACAGGGAAGAACACTGAAGCTTTCTTT,CASSPTGKNTEAFF
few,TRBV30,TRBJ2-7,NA,TGTGCCTGGAGTGTACCCGACAGGCCGAGGGGTGAGCAGTACTTC,CAWSVPDRPRGEQYF
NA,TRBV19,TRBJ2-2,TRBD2,TGTGCCAGTAGTATCGAGCGGGGGGCCGGTTACGGGGAGCTGTTTTTT,CASSIERGAGYGELFF
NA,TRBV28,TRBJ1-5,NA,TGTGCCAGCAGTACAGGGTACGGTCAGCCCCAGCATTTT,CASSTGYGQPQHF